This T cell receptor beta chain is drawn from a study of cytomegalovirus exposure and HLA in healthy donors. Study results and caveats: Later analysis demonstrated an association between a missense DCLRE1C variant and TCR beta V- and J-gene trimming.

Looked up from germline, CDR1 is SQVTM and CDR2 is ANQGSEA. With 1 base removed from V and 0 bases from J, the gap between germline ends came to 10 bases. The CDR3 covers 14 residues. As to this clone: Its specificity is not known.

It was with 60 Vbeta and 13 Jbeta primers that the PCR ran. Some clones are missing from TCRdb's copy, which holds only in-frame ones; the method was immunoSEQ multiplex PCR. The data show 130,000 or so clones, around 74% seen once. The specimen was PBMCs. This receptor was taken from a man in his forties or fifties in good health and CMV-seropositive. The chain is built from TRBV29-1 and TRBJ2-7, with D possibly being TRBD2 (6 bases). CDR3 loop: CSVEGGESSYEQYF. Here the CDR3 DNA reads TGCAGCGTTGAAGGCGGGGAAAGCTCCTACGAGCAGTACTTC.